The 3 T cell receptor beta chains below come from one sample, sequenced in a study. MiXCR, run by TCRdb on the 5' RACE reads, gives a single entry per CDR3 protein. The table lists several thousand distinct CDR3 sequences, less than 45% of them singletons. Specimen: tumor-infiltrating memory CD4+ T cells sorted from the breast tumor. The subset is: memory CD4+ T cells, CD4+CD45RO+CD25-. The receptors stem from a female donor with breast cancer.

This clonotype came up once. The chain joins TRBV7-2 to TRBJ1-2; TRBD1 matches 9 bases. Germline lookup yields CDR1 SGHTA and CDR2 FQGNSA. The CDR3 is made up of 13 amino acids. J lost 8 bases, V lost 1 base, and 2 bases had no gene match. DNA of the CDR3: TGTGCCAGCAGCTTAGAACAGGGGGCAGGCTACACCTTC. Protein: CASSLEQGAGYTF. Full variable domain (outside the CDR3, taken from reference TRBV7-2 and TRBJ1-2): GAGVSQSPSNKVTEKGKDVELRCDPISGHTALYWYRQSLGQGLEFLIYFQGNSAPDKSGLPSDRFSAERTGGSVSTLTIQRTQQEDSAVYLCASSLEQGAGYTFGSGTRLTVV.

Ten or more counts support this clonotype. The rearrangement uses TRBV5-1 and TRBJ1-1, with 8 nucleotides matching TRBD1. V lost 4 bases to trimming and J lost 0 bases; unmatched junction nucleotides: 8. Per germline, CDR1 SGHRS and CDR2 YFSETQ. The CDR3 is made up of 16 amino acids. The CDR3 DNA follows: TGCGCCAGCAGCATGCGACAGGGGATGATGAACACTGAAGCTTTCTTT. Its protein is CASSMRQGMMNTEAFF.

The V call is TRBV6-5, the J call TRBJ2-7; D is unresolved. Trimming took off 6 bases at V and 3 bases at J, with 21 bases between the two ends. The V gene's germline CDR1 is MNHEY and CDR2 SVGAGI. The CDR3 consists of 16 residues. The CDR3 sequence is CASSRLLGRRGYEQYF. The CDR3 DNA is TGTGCCAGCAGCCGTCTCCTGGGTAGGAGAGGCTACGAGCAGTACTTC.